What follows describes a single T cell receptor beta chain. The sample is drawn from a study of blood T cell repertoires in COVID-19. Study at large: Samples taken during acute and convalescent COVID-19 were collected in the United States, Italy and Spain.

Some clones are missing from TCRdb's copy, which holds only in-frame ones; the method was immunoSEQ multiplex PCR. The sample yields approximately 100,000 clones, roughly 80% seen once. The TCR sequence derives from a man aged 60-69 years with acute or convalescent COVID-19. The material sequenced was peripheral blood.

CDR3 amino acids: CASSPTPRRLSYEQYF. DNA of the CDR3: TGTGCCAGTAGTCCGACCCCTCGGCGGCTCAGCTACGAGCAGTACTTC. The rearrangement joins TRBV19 to TRBJ2-7, with D unclear. This CDR3 spans 16 amino acids. Trimming removed 5 bases from V and 3 bases from J, with 20 bases in between. Germline CDR1 reads LNHDA; CDR2 reads SQIVND (reference sequence).